This T cell receptor (beta chain) derives from a study of blood T cell repertoires in COVID-19. TCRdb's copy holds only in-frame clones and misses some; the assay was immunoSEQ multiplex PCR. The sample contains roughly 150,000 clones, approximately 83% of which appear only once. The CDR3 covers 17 residues. The V and J ends lost 1 base and 7 bases, in that order; junction bases with no gene match: 11. The rearrangement joins TRBV23-1 to TRBJ2-2; 8 positions match TRBD1. Being an ORF, TRBV23-1 has a function that is uncertain. The source material was PBMCs or T cells enriched from blood (not recorded which). The sequence was collected from a man between 70 and 80 years old who had been exposed to COVID-19. Written as DNA, the CDR3 is TGCGCCAGCAGTCAATGGGGTGGACAGGGAAGAAGCGGGGAGCTGTTTTTT. The encoded protein is CASSQWGGQGRSGELFF.